The 5 T cell receptor beta chains below were found in one sample sequenced in a study of cytomegalovirus exposure and HLA in healthy donors. Researchers ran the PCR with 60 Vbeta and 13 Jbeta primers. Sequencing was performed with immunoSEQ multiplex PCR; in TCRdb, only in-frame clones are kept and a portion is missing. Altogether 150,000 to 200,000 clones are present, about 75% being singletons, with the ten largest covering around 0.89%. Sequenced sample: PBMCs. These receptors came from a woman aged 45-60 years in good health and CMV-seropositive.

This sequence joins TRBV29-1 and TRBJ1-1, with D maybe TRBD1 (6 bases). V lost 4 bases and J lost 5, with 14 bases in between. This CDR3 spans 13 amino acids. Germline assignment: CDR1 SQVTM and CDR2 ANQGSEA. CDR3: CSVVFSRGTEAFF. The CDR3 DNA sequence: TGCAGCGTTGTTTTTTCAAGGGGGACTGAAGCTTTCTTT.

This clone has a single count. V and J are TRBV7-6 and TRBJ1-1; the match to TRBD1 covers 8 bases. Germline values: CDR1 SGHVS, CDR2 FNYEAQ. V trimming: 5 bases; J trimming: 2 bases; junction bases outside the gene matches: 7. The CDR3 extends over 15 amino acids. The CDR3 sequence is CASSPGTGSNTEAFF. Here the CDR3 DNA reads TGTGCCAGCAGCCCTGGGACAGGTTCCAACACTGAAGCTTTCTTT.

This rearrangement joins TRBV6-1 to TRBJ2-3; no clear D. V was trimmed by 0 bases and J by 5 bases, leaving 12 bases between them. CDR3 length: 15 amino acids. CDR1 and CDR2 (germline): MNHNS, SASEGT. The DNA of the CDR3 is TGTGCCAGCAGTGAAGCGCCCCCCCCGGGAGATACGCAGTATTTT. Its translation is CASSEAPPPGDTQYF.

This chain links TRBV7-2 with TRBJ2-5; D is ambiguous. V shed 4 bases and J shed 4 bases, with 19 bases lying between them. Germline assignment: CDR1 SGHTA and CDR2 FQGNSA. CDR3 length: 16 residues. CDR3 sequence: CASSSYYYKILETQYF. The CDR3 coding sequence is TGTGCCAGCAGCTCATACTACTATAAGATTCTAGAGACCCAGTACTTC.

J is TRBJ1-5 and V is TRBV7-9; no definite D call. V was shortened by 1 base and J by 3 bases, with 10 bases between the two germline ends. Germline V lookup: CDR1 SEHNR, CDR2 FQNEAQ (reference sequence). The CDR3 length is 15 residues. CDR3 DNA: TGTGCCAGCAGCTTAGTATCTACCGCCAATCAGCCCCAGCATTTT. Translating gives CASSLVSTANQPQHF.